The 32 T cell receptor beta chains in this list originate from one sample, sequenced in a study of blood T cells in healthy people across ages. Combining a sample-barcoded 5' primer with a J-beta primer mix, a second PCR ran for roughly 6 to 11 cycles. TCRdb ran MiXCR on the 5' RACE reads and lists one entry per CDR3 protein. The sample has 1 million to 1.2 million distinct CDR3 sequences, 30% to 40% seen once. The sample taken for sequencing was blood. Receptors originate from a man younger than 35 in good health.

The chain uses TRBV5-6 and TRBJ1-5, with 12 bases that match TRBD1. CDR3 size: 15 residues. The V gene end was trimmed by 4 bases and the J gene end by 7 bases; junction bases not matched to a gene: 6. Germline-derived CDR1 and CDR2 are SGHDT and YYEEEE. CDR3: CASSIGTGGQQPQHF. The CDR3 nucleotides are TGTGCCAGCAGCATCGGGACAGGGGGCCAGCAGCCCCAGCATTTT.

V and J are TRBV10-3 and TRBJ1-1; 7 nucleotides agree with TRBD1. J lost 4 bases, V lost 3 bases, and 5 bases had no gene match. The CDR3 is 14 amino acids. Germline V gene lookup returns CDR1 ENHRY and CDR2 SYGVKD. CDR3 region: CAISDPTGTTEAFF. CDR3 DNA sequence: TGTGCCATCAGTGACCCGACAGGGACCACTGAAGCTTTCTTT.

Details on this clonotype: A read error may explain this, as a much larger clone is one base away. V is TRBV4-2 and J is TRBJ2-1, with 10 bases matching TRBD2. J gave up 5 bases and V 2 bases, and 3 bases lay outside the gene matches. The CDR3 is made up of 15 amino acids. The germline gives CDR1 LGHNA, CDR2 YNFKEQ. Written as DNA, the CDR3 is TGTGCCAGCAGCCAAAGCGGGGGGGGCCACAATGAGCAGTTCTTC. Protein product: CASSQSGGGHNEQFF.

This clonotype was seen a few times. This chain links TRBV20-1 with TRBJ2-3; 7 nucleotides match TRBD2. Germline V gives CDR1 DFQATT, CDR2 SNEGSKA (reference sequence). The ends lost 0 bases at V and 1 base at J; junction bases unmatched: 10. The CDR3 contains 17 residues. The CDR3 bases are TGCAGTGCTAGAGATCGAATTGGTCGGGGGGGCACAGATACGCAGTATTTT. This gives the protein CSARDRIGRGGTDTQYF.

The CDR3 DNA reads TGTGCCAGCAGCCCCCCCATCAGGGGACAGGGCACTGAAGCTTTCTTT. Its protein is CASSPPIRGQGTEAFF. The chain couples TRBV21-1 to TRBJ1-1; TRBD1, the D gene given by the table, was not confirmed from the DNA. TRBV21-1 has pseudogene status. This CDR3 spans 16 amino acids.

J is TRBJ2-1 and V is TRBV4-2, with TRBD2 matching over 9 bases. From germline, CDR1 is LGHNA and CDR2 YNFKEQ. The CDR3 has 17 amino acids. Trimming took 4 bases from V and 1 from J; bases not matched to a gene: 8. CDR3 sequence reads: CASSRSGTSYSYNEQFF. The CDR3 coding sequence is TGTGCCAGCAGCCGTTCCGGGACTAGCTATTCCTACAATGAGCAGTTCTTC.

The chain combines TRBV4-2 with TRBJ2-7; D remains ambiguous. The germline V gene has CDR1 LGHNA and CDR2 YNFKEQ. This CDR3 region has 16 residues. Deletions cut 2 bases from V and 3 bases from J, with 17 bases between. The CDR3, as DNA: TGTGCCAGCAGCCAATCTTTTACAGAGACCGTCTACGAGCAGTACTTC. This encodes CASSQSFTETVYEQYF.

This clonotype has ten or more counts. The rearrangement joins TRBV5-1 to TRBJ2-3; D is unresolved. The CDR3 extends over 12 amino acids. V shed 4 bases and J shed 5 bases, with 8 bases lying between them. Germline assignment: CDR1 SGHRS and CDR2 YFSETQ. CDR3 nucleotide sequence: TGCGCCAGCAGCCTGAACTTAGATACGCAGTATTTT. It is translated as CASSLNLDTQYF.

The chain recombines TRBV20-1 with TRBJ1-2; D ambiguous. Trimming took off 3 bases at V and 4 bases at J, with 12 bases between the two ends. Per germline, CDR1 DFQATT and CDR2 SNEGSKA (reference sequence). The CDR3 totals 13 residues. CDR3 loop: CSASPRGSYGYTF. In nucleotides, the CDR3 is TGCAGTGCTAGCCCACGAGGGAGCTATGGCTACACCTTC.

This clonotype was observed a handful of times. The CDR3 DNA is TGTGCCAGCACGGCCGTGATGGGGGCTGAAGCTTTCTTT. It is translated as CASTAVMGAEAFF. V is TRBV6-2 or TRBV6-3 and J is TRBJ1-1; D possibly corresponds to TRBD1 (5 bases). The CDR3 contains 13 residues. The germline V and J ends were trimmed by 7 bases and 6 bases, with 15 bases remaining between them. The germline CDR1 and CDR2 sequences are MNHEY and SVGEGT.

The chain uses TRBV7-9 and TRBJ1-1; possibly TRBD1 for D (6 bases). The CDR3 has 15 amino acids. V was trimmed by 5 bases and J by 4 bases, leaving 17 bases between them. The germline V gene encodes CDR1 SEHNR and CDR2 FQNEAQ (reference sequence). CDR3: CASSVYRETSTEAFF. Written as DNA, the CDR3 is TGTGCCAGCAGCGTCTACAGGGAAACCTCCACTGAAGCTTTCTTT.

In DNA form, the CDR3 reads TGTGCCAGCAGTTCGCAGGGGGCCGTCTCCTACGAGCAGTACTTC. As protein: CASSSQGAVSYEQYF. The chain recombines TRBV28 with TRBJ2-7; 8 nucleotides match TRBD1. The CDR3 runs 15 residues. J was trimmed by 0 bases and V by 4 bases; bases with no gene match: 5. The germline CDR1 and CDR2 sequences are MDHEN and SYDVKM.

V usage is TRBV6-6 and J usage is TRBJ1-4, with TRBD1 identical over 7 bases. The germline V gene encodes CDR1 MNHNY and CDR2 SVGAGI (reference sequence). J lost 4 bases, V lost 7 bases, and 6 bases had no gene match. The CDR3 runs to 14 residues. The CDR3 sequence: CASTPDRDNEKLFF. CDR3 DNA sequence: TGTGCCAGCACTCCAGACAGGGATAATGAAAAACTGTTTTTT.

In DNA form, the CDR3 reads TGTGCCAGCCGGACTAGCTGGAACACCGGGGAGCTGTTTTTT. Protein: CASRTSWNTGELFF. This rearrangement joins TRBV12-3 or TRBV12-4 to TRBJ2-2; 8 bases match TRBD2. The CDR3 totals 14 residues. With V trimmed by 8 bases and J by 1 base, 3 bases remained unmatched.

CDR3 DNA sequence: TGTGCCAGCAGCGAAACTAGCGTGGATGAGCAGTTCTTC. This translates into CASSETSVDEQFF. V and J are TRBV9 and TRBJ2-1; 7 bases agree with TRBD2. Germline loops: CDR1 SGDLS, CDR2 YYNGEE. V lost 3 bases to trimming and J lost 8 bases; unmatched junction nucleotides: 5. The CDR3 has 13 residues.

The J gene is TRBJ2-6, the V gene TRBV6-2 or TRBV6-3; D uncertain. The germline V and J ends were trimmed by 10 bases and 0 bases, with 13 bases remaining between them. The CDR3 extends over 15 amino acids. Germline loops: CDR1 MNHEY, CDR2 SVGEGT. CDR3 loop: CAISSHGSGANVLTF. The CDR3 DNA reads TGTGCCATTTCCTCCCACGGCTCTGGGGCCAACGTCCTGACTTTC.

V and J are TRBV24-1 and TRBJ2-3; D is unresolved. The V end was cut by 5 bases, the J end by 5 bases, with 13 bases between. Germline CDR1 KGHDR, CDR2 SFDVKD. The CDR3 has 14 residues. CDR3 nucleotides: TGTGCCACCAGTGCCGGAGTATTTCGAGATACGCAGTATTTT. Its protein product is CATSAGVFRDTQYF.

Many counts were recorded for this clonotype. This CDR3 is CASSLSRGNTEAFF. CDR3 nucleotides: TGTGCCAGCAGCTTATCCCGGGGGAACACTGAAGCTTTCTTT. V usage is TRBV7-2 and J usage is TRBJ1-1; D remains ambiguous. V gave up 2 bases and J gave up 1 base, with 8 bases separating them. CDR3 length equals 14 residues. Germline-derived CDR1 and CDR2 are SGHTA and FQGNSA.

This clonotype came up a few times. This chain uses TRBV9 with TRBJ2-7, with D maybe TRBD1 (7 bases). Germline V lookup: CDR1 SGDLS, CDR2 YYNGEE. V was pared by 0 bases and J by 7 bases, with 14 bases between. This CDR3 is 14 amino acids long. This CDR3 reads CASSVVSRGDEQYF. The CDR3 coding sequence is TGTGCCAGCAGCGTAGTTTCCAGGGGGGATGAGCAGTACTTC. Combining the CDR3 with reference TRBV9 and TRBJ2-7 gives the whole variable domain DSGVTQTPKHLITATGQRVTLRCSPRSGDLSVYWYQQSLDQGLQFLIQYYNGEERAKGNILERFSAQQFPDLHSELNLSSLELGDSALYFCASSVVSRGDEQYFGPGTRLTVT.

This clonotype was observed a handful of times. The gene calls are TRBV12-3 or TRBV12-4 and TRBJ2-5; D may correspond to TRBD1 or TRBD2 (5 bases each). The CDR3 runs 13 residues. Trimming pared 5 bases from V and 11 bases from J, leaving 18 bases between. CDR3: CASSRGRDGEQYF. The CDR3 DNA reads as TGTGCCAGCAGTCGCGGACGGGACGGGGAGCAGTACTTC.

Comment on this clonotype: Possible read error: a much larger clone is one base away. The CDR3 region has the DNA TGCAGTGCCAGGGTAGCGGGGATCACAGATACGCGGTATTTT. Translation: CSARVAGITDTRYF. The rearrangement joins TRBV20-1 to TRBJ2-3, with TRBD2 matching over 8 bases. CDR1 and CDR2 (germline): DFQATT, SNEGSKA (reference sequence). The CDR3 loop spans 14 amino acids.

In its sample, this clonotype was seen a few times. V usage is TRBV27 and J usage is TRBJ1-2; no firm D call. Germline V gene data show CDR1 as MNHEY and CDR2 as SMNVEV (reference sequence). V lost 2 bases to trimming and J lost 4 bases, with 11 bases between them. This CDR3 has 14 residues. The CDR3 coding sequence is TGTGCCAGCAGTTTAAGCCGGACCTTCTATGGCTACACCTTC. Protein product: CASSLSRTFYGYTF.

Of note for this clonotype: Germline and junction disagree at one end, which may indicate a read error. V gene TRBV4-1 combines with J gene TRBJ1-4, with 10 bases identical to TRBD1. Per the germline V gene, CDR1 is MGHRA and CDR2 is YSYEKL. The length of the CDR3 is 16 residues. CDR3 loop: CAGSQGLDRGFEKLFF. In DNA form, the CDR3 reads TGCGCCGGCAGCCAAGGGTTGGACAGGGGGTTTGAAAAACTGTTTTTT.

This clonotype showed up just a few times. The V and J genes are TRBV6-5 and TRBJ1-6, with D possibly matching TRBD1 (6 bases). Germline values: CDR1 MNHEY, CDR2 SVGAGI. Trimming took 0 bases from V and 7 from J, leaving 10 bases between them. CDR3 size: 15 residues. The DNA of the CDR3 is TGTGCCAGCAGTTACTCTGCAGGGGCCAATTCACCCCTCCACTTT. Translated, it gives CASSYSAGANSPLHF.

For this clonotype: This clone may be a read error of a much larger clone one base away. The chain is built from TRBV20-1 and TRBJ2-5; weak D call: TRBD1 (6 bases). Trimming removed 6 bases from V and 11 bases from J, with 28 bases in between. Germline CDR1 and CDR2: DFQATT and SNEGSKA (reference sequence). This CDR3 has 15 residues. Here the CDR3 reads CSAVAGANVEGVQYF. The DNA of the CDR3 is TGCAGTGCCGTAGCAGGGGCGAATGTTGAAGGAGTGCAGTACTTC.

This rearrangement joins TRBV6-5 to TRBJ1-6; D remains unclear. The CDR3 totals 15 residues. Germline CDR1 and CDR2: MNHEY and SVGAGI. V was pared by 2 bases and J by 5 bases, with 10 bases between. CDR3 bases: TGTGCCAGCAGTTACGAGGTTGCGGATAATTCACCCCTCCACTTT. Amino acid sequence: CASSYEVADNSPLHF.

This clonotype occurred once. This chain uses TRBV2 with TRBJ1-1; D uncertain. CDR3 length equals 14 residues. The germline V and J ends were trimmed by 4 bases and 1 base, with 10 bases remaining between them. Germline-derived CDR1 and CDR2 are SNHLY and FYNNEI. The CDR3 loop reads CASSAPLRNTEAFF. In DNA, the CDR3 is TGTGCCAGCAGTGCCCCCTTACGGAACACTGAAGCTTTCTTT. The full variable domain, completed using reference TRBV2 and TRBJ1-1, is EPEVTQTPSHQVTQMGQEVILRCVPISNHLYFYWYRQILGQKVEFLVSFYNNEISEKSEIFDDQFSVERPDGSNFTLKIRSTKLEDSAMYFCASSAPLRNTEAFFGQGTRLTVV.

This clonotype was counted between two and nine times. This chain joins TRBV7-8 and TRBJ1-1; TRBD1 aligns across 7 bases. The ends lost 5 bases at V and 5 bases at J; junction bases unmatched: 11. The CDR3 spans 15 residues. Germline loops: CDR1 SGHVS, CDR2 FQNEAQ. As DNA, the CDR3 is TGTGCCAGCAGCGAAAGGACAGGCGTCCCGACTGAAGCTTTCTTT. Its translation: CASSERTGVPTEAFF.

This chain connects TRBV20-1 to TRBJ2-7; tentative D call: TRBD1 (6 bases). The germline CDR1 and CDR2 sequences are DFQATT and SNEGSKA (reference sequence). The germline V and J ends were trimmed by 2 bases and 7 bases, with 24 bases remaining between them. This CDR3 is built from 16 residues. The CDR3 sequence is CSARKGRLQGWNEQYF. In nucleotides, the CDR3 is TGCAGTGCTAGAAAGGGTAGGCTGCAGGGGTGGAATGAGCAGTACTTC.

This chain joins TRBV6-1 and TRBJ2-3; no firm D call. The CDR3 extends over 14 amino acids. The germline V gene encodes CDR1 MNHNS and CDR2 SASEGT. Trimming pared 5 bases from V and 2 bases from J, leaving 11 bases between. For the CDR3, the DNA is TGTGCCAGCAGTACCGGACCCTTCACAGATACGCAGTATTTT. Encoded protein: CASSTGPFTDTQYF.

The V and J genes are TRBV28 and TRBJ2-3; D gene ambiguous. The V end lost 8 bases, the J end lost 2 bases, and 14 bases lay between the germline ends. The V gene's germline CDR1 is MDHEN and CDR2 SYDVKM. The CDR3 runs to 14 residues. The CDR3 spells CASVRVRSTDTQYF. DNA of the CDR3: TGTGCCAGCGTACGTGTCAGGTCCACAGATACGCAGTATTTT.

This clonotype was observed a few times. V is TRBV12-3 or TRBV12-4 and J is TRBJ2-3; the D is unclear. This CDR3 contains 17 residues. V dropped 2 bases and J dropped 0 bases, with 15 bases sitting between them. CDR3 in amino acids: CASSLNRPLLSTDTQYF. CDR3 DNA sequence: TGTGCCAGCAGTTTAAACCGACCCCTACTTAGCACAGATACGCAGTATTTT.